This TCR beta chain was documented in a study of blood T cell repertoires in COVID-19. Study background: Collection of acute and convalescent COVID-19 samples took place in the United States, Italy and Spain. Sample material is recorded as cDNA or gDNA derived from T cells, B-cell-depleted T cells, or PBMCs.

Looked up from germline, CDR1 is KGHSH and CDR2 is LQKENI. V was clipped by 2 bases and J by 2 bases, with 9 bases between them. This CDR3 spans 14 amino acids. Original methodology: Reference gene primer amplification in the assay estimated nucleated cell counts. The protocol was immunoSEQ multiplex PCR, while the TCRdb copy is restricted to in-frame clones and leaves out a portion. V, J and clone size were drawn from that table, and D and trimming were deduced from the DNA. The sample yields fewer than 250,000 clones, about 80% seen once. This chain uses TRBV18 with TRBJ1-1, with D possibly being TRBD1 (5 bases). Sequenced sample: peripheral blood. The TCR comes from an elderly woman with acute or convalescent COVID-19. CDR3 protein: CASSPTGQNTEAFF. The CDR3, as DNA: TGTGCCAGCTCACCAACCGGACAAAACACTGAAGCTTTCTTT.